Detailed here is one T cell receptor (beta chain). The antigen remains undetermined. The sample comes from a study of T cell responses to AZD1222 COVID-19 vaccine. Study information: Second-dose recipients at about 4 or about 12 weeks were treated as one pooled group. Findings and caveats of the study: Donors, mostly white British, included more females; clonal diversity was possibly underestimated.

Measured with immunoSEQ multiplex PCR; TCRdb has only the in-frame clones, and not every one. This sample has approximately 100,000 clones, with approximately 90% found just once. Trimming took off 4 bases at V and 0 bases at J, with 4 bases between the two ends. The CDR3 totals 13 residues. The chain joins TRBV12-3 or TRBV12-4 to TRBJ1-3; D gene ambiguous. Sample: peripheral blood, taken on day 0 of AZD1222 vaccination. The clonotype originates from an adult in good health. CDR3 protein: CASSSSSGNTIYF. CDR3 DNA: TGTGCCAGCAGTTCCAGCTCTGGAAACACCATATATTTT.